The 21 T cell receptor beta chains given below trace back to one sample, sequenced in a study of cytomegalovirus exposure and HLA in healthy donors. Measured with immunoSEQ multiplex PCR; TCRdb has only the in-frame clones, and not every one. Of around 200,000 clones listed, around 82% were seen once; the top ten hold 2.5% to 3%. The source material was PBMCs. The receptors were sampled from a woman aged 18-29 years in good health and CMV-seropositive.

The gene calls are TRBV7-4 and TRBJ1-6; 7 nucleotides line up with TRBD1. The CDR3 loop spans 17 amino acids. Germline-derived CDR1 and CDR2 are SGHVT and SQSDAQ. V was clipped by 5 bases and J by 8 bases; unmatched bases: 15. The CDR3 nucleotides read TGTGCCAGCAGCAAAACCTCCGGACAGGCGAGGGATTCACCCCTCCACTTT. Its translation is CASSKTSGQARDSPLHF.

The chain recombines TRBV9 with TRBJ1-3, with 8 bases aligning to TRBD1. Germline values: CDR1 SGDLS, CDR2 YYNGEE. The CDR3 sequence is 15 residues long. Germline trimming cut 4 bases from V and 4 bases from J; bases unmatched to any gene: 7. The CDR3 coding sequence is TGTGCCAGCAGCAACACTGCAGGGGGCGGAAACACCATATATTTT. It yields the protein CASSNTAGGGNTIYF.

The chain joins TRBV5-4 to TRBJ2-1, with D possibly matching TRBD2 (5 bases). Trimming shortened V by 4 bases and J by 5 bases, and 19 bases separated the two germline ends. The CDR3 runs to 16 residues. Germline values: CDR1 SGHNT, CDR2 YYREEE (reference sequence). CDR3 sequence: CASSPASRERHNEQFF. The CDR3 bases are TGTGCCAGCAGCCCGGCCTCACGGGAAAGGCACAATGAGCAGTTCTTC.

This clone appeared a few times. The chain carries TRBV7-8 and TRBJ2-7; 9 nucleotides align to TRBD1. CDR1 and CDR2 from the germline V gene are SGHVS and FQNEAQ. V was clipped by 2 bases and J by 6 bases; unmatched bases: 5. There are 14 residues in the CDR3. This CDR3 is CASSLPGQGSEQYF. CDR3 nucleotides: TGTGCCAGCAGCTTACCGGGACAGGGCTCCGAGCAGTACTTC. The complete variable domain, with remaining parts taken from reference TRBV7-8 and TRBJ2-7, reads GAGVSQSPRYKVAKRGQDVALRCDPISGHVSLFWYQQALGQGPEFLTYFQNEAQLDKSGLPSDRFFAERPEGSVSTLKIQRTQQEDSAVYLCASSLPGQGSEQYFGPGTRLTVT.

The gene calls are TRBV29-1 and TRBJ1-2, with 7 bases aligning to TRBD1. Germline trimming cut 7 bases from V and 8 bases from J; bases unmatched to any gene: 10. Germline-derived CDR1 and CDR2 are SQVTM and ANQGSEA. CDR3 length: 12 amino acids. The CDR3 reads CSGGEGASGYTF. CDR3 in DNA: TGCAGCGGGGGAGAGGGGGCATCCGGCTACACCTTC.

The chain employs TRBV6-6 and TRBJ1-2, with 7 bases lining up with TRBD1. V trimming: 5 bases; J trimming: 4 bases; junction bases outside the gene matches: 10. In germline, CDR1 is MNHNY, CDR2 SVGAGI (reference sequence). This CDR3 contains 15 residues. In DNA form, the CDR3 reads TGTGCCAGCAGTACCTTACAGGGGTCTCTCTATGGCTACACCTTC. It encodes CASSTLQGSLYGYTF.

This clone has a handful of counts. This chain connects TRBV2 to TRBJ2-1; TRBD2 agrees at 9 bases. Germline V CDR1 and CDR2: SNHLY, FYNNEI. Trimming at V came to 10 bases and at J to 5 bases, leaving 6 bases not matched to a gene. CDR3 size: 13 residues. The CDR3 DNA reads TGTGCCACCAAGGGACTAGCTAACAATGAGCAGTTCTTC. This sequence encodes CATKGLANNEQFF.

V gene TRBV4-3 combines with J gene TRBJ1-2; no clear D gene. V was trimmed by 0 bases and J by 2 bases, leaving 7 bases between them. CDR1 and CDR2 from the germline V gene are LGHNA and YSLEER. The CDR3 runs to 14 residues. CDR3 bases: TGCGCCAGCAGCCAAGACAGAAGAAACTATGGCTACACCTTC. Amino acids: CASSQDRRNYGYTF.

This chain uses TRBV15 with TRBJ2-1; 9 bases are shared with TRBD2. The CDR3 has 18 amino acids. Trimming cost V 0 bases and J 8 bases; bases outside gene matches: 14. CDR1 is LNHNV, CDR2 YYDKDF, per germline (reference sequence). The CDR3 is CATSRETLLAGKGYEQFF. CDR3 sequence (DNA): TGTGCCACCAGCAGAGAGACACTTCTAGCGGGGAAAGGCTATGAGCAGTTCTTC.

This chain connects TRBV10-3 to TRBJ2-3; 8 nucleotides line up with TRBD1. Trimming at V came to 6 bases and at J to 0 bases, leaving 5 bases not matched to a gene. Germline V gene data show CDR1 as ENHRY and CDR2 as SYGVKD. The CDR3 has 15 residues. The CDR3 coding sequence is TGTGCCATCAGGGACAGGGCCCAAAGCACAGATACGCAGTATTTT. The encoded protein is CAIRDRAQSTDTQYF.

This chain joins TRBV6-1 and TRBJ2-5; TRBD1 matches 9 bases. The CDR3 is 15 amino acids. With V trimmed by 2 bases and J by 4 bases, 5 bases remained unmatched. CDR1 and CDR2 (germline): MNHNS, SASEGT. This chain's CDR3 is CASSENLTGGETQYF. CDR3 in DNA: TGTGCCAGCAGTGAAAATCTGACAGGGGGAGAGACCCAGTACTTC.

The V and J genes are TRBV4-2 and TRBJ2-5; the match to TRBD2 covers 12 bases. Germline CDR1 is LGHNA and CDR2 is YNFKEQ. The CDR3 totals 16 residues. V trimming: 1 base; J trimming: 5 bases; junction bases outside the gene matches: 5. CDR3 loop: CASSQVSSGGAETQYF. The CDR3 DNA reads as TGTGCCAGCAGCCAAGTATCTAGCGGGGGGGCGGAGACCCAGTACTTC.

The chain combines TRBV13 with TRBJ1-5; D uncertain. This CDR3 spans 13 amino acids. The V gene lost 5 bases and the J gene lost 7 bases, with 12 bases spanning the gap. Germline V gene lookup returns CDR1 PRHDT and CDR2 FYEKMQ (reference sequence). In nucleotides, the CDR3 is TGTGCCAGCAGCCCCGTCGGGGTCCAGCCCCAGCATTTT. Translating gives CASSPVGVQPQHF.

V is TRBV5-1 and J is TRBJ2-3, with D tentatively TRBD1 (6 bases). V lost 4 bases to trimming and J lost 2 bases, with 14 bases between them. Germline V gene data show CDR1 as SGHRS and CDR2 as YFSETQ. CDR3 length: 15 residues. CDR3 amino acids: CASSPNGQLTDTQYF. In DNA, the CDR3 is TGCGCCAGCAGCCCGAACGGACAGCTCACAGATACGCAGTATTTT.

This chain uses TRBV7-9 with TRBJ2-3, with TRBD1 as a possible D gene (6 bases). V lost 4 bases and J 4 bases, leaving 18 bases between the germline ends. The length of the CDR3 is 16 residues. Germline V lookup: CDR1 SEHNR, CDR2 FQNEAQ (reference sequence). In DNA form, the CDR3 reads TGTGCCAGCAGCTCTATCACAGGGATAGGAGCAGATACGCAGTATTTT. Its translation is CASSSITGIGADTQYF.

The rearrangement uses TRBV7-2 and TRBJ2-5; maybe TRBD2 (6 bases). CDR3 size: 16 residues. V gave up 1 base and J gave up 0 bases, with 12 bases separating them. Germline values: CDR1 SGHTA, CDR2 FQGNSA. CDR3 DNA sequence: TGTGCCAGCAGCTTAGAGCGGGTGGGGTACCAAGAGACCCAGTACTTC. This codes for CASSLERVGYQETQYF.

The gene calls are TRBV6-6 and TRBJ2-2; 7 nucleotides match TRBD2. This CDR3 region has 15 residues. The V gene end was trimmed by 7 bases and the J gene end by 4 bases; junction bases not matched to a gene: 9. Germline V gene sequence: CDR1 MNHNY, CDR2 SVGAGI (reference sequence). CDR3 coding DNA: TGTGCCAGCAAGATTGTGCGGGGGAGCACCGGGGAGCTGTTTTTT. It codes for CASKIVRGSTGELFF.

The J gene is TRBJ2-5, the V gene TRBV5-1; TRBD2 matches 12 bases. Germline assignment: CDR1 SGHRS and CDR2 YFSETQ. With 0 bases clipped from V and 0 bases from J, the junction kept 6 bases outside the gene matches. This CDR3 spans 18 amino acids. The CDR3, as DNA: TGCGCCAGCAGCTTGGGAGCTCGGACTAGCGGGAACCAAGAGACCCAGTACTTC. It yields the protein CASSLGARTSGNQETQYF.

The CDR3 nucleotides are TGTGCCAGCAGCTTAGGAGGGATTCGCACCGGGGAGCTGTTTTTT. Amino acids: CASSLGGIRTGELFF. J is TRBJ2-2 and V is TRBV11-2; tentative D call: TRBD2 (5 bases). The V gene's germline CDR1 is SGHAT and CDR2 FQNNGV. CDR3 length: 15 amino acids. V lost 1 base to trimming and J lost 4 bases, with 10 bases between them.

The V and J genes are TRBV5-1 and TRBJ2-3; TRBD2 aligns across 8 bases. The CDR3 has 15 residues. Germline trimming cut 0 bases from V and 5 bases from J; bases unmatched to any gene: 5. CDR1 and CDR2 (germline): SGHRS, YFSETQ. The CDR3 nucleotides read TGCGCCAGCAGCTTGGAACGGGGGGGCTTAGATACGCAGTATTTT. It codes for CASSLERGGLDTQYF.

The rearrangement joins TRBV21-1 to TRBJ2-7; TRBD1, the D gene given by the table, was not confirmed from the DNA. TRBV21-1 is flagged as a pseudogene. This CDR3 spans 15 amino acids. The CDR3 bases are TGTGCCAGCAGCACCTCCGGGACAGGGTATTACGAGCAGTACTTC. This gives the protein CASSTSGTGYYEQYF.